These 8 T cell receptor beta chains came from one sample sequenced in a study of T cell repertoires in cytomegalovirus infection. A single record per CDR3 protein comes from TCRdb applying MiXCR to the reads. The sample records 500,000 or so distinct CDR3 sequences, 16% being singletons. The sequenced material came from CD8+ T cells from PBMCs. These receptors came from a human donor in good health (CMV status not recorded). Some clones in this sample may be carry-over from other donors' samples.

This clonotype was picked up many times. The rearrangement joins TRBV10-2 to TRBJ2-5; D remains unclear. V was clipped by 3 bases and J by 5 bases, with 4 bases between them. This CDR3 comprises 11 residues. Germline V CDR1 and CDR2: WSHSY, SAAADI. CDR3 region: CASSDAETQYF. In DNA form, the CDR3 reads TGCGCCAGCAGTGATGCGGAGACCCAGTACTTC.

The CDR3 reads CASSEVVGATYEQYF. In DNA form, the CDR3 reads TGTGCCAGCAGTGAAGTGGTGGGAGCCACTTACGAGCAGTACTTC. The gene calls are TRBV2 and TRBJ2-7; a possible D gene is TRBD2 (5 bases). V was pared by 1 base and J by 4 bases, with 14 bases between. This CDR3 contains 15 residues. Germline V gives CDR1 SNHLY, CDR2 FYNNEI.

Comment on this clonotype: The CDR3 carries no conserved terminal phenylalanine or tryptophan, so it likely arises from a read error. This rearrangement joins TRBV7-8 to TRBJ2-7, with 11 bases lining up with TRBD2. V gave up 5 bases and J gave up 1 base; unmatched junction bases: 4. The CDR3 is made up of 15 amino acids. The germline CDR1 and CDR2 sequences are SGHVS and FQNEAQ. For the CDR3, the DNA is TGTGCCAGCAGCACCCGGACTAGCGGGTCCTACGAGCAGTACCTA. This codes for CASSTRTSGSYEQYL.

This clonotype was counted many times. CDR3 loop: CASSSGFRGSPYEQYF. In nucleotides, the CDR3 is TGTGCCAGCAGCTCTGGCTTCAGAGGGAGCCCCTACGAGCAGTACTTC. The chain carries TRBV7-8 and TRBJ2-7; tentatively, D is TRBD2 (5 bases). V was shortened by 4 bases and J by 2 bases, with 18 bases between the two germline ends. The CDR3 loop spans 16 amino acids. Germline CDR1 and CDR2: SGHVS and FQNEAQ.

This clonotype was seen more than once but under ten times. V is TRBV20-1 and J is TRBJ1-1, with D hard to call. Germline V gene data show CDR1 as DFQATT and CDR2 as SNEGSKA (reference sequence). The CDR3 extends over 12 amino acids. V was cut by 5 bases and J by 11 bases, with 18 bases left in between. CDR3 sequence (DNA): TGCAGTGCTCCCCAGGCCGGGTTGGGCGCTTTCTTT. Translated, it gives CSAPQAGLGAFF.

The chain recombines TRBV19 with TRBJ1-4; D is perhaps TRBD1 (5 bases). V lost 3 bases to trimming and J lost 6 bases, with 11 bases between them. CDR3 length: 14 residues. CDR1 LNHDA and CDR2 SQIVND come from the germline V gene (reference sequence). As DNA, the CDR3 is TGTGCCAGTAGTATCCGGGACCGGGATGAAAAACTGTTTTTT. Residues: CASSIRDRDEKLFF. Variable domain in full (rest from reference TRBV19 and TRBJ1-4): DGGITQSPKYLFRKEGQNVTLSCEQNLNHDAMYWYRQDPGQGLRLIYYSQIVNDFQKGDIAEGYSVSREKKESFPLTVTSAQKNPTAFYLCASSIRDRDEKLFFGSGTQLSVL.

This clonotype was recorded many times. The chain combines TRBV7-9 with TRBJ1-1, with TRBD1 identical over 8 bases. J lost 11 bases, V lost 5 bases, and 7 bases had no gene match. Germline V gene data show CDR1 as SEHNR and CDR2 as FQNEAQ (reference sequence). CDR3 size: 12 residues. In DNA, the CDR3 is TGTGCCAGCAGCCTTTCGGACAGGGAGGCTTTCTTT. This sequence encodes CASSLSDREAFF.

This clonotype was picked up a small number of times. V usage is TRBV14 and J usage is TRBJ1-2; 7 bases line up with TRBD1. The CDR3 has 16 residues. Trimming cost V 0 bases and J 3 bases; bases outside gene matches: 7. The germline V gene has CDR1 SGHDN and CDR2 FVKESK. CDR3 sequence reads: CASSQDEWGQYYGYTF. Here the CDR3 DNA reads TGTGCCAGCAGCCAAGATGAGTGGGGACAGTACTATGGCTACACCTTC.